This T cell receptor beta chain was observed in a study of CD8+ T cells in alopecia areata. Study-level background: For the treated group, dosing was oral tofacitinib at 5 to 10 mg twice daily.

Following extraction, RNA underwent reverse transcription to cDNA, which served as the sequencing template. The assay was immunoSEQ multiplex PCR, and TCRdb's table has in-frame clones only and misses some. The sample contains about 15,000 clones, more than 45% of which appear only once. CDR1 and CDR2 (germline): MNHEY, SMNVEV (reference sequence). The CDR3 has 15 residues. The V end was cut by 6 bases, the J end by 0 bases, with 15 bases between. As concerns this clone: The antigen is unknown.

Obtained from alopecia areata patients were lesional scalp punch biopsies along with peripheral blood. Findings and caveats of the study: Against the mouse data, patients shared TCRs less clearly, possibly for HLA reasons.

The chain carries TRBV27 and TRBJ2-7; D not resolved. This receptor was taken from a human donor with alopecia areata. The material sequenced was skin. The CDR3 region has the DNA TGTGCCAGCAGCCAAGACTCCTGGAGCTCCTACGAGCAGTACTTC. Protein sequence: CASSQDSWSSYEQYF.